The rows below give T cell receptor beta chains drawn from one sample of a study of cytomegalovirus exposure and HLA in healthy donors. The assay was immunoSEQ multiplex PCR, and TCRdb's table has in-frame clones only and misses some. The sample lists 100,000 to 150,000 clones, around 80% occurring once. What was sequenced was PBMCs. The source of these receptors is a man aged 50 to 60 in good health and CMV-seronegative. Both conserved end residues are part of each CDR3. D genes are given only for firm matches. Expanded clones are given a class, and other clones once, few, many or no size at all.

>-|few|TRBV5-8|TRBJ1-3
TGTGCCAGCAGCTGGGAGGAAAACACCATATATTTT
CASSWEENTIYF
>-|few|TRBV10-3|TRBJ2-7
TGTGCCATCAGTGATGGGGCTAGCGACACCTACGAGCAGTACTTC
CAISDGASDTYEQYF
>TRBD1|-|TRBV5-1|TRBJ1-5
TGCGCCAGCAGCTTGGGGACAGGGAATCAGCCCCAGCATTTT
CASSLGTGNQPQHF
>TRBD1|-|TRBV7-8|TRBJ2-7
TGTGCCAGCAGCATTAAGACAGGGGCTACCTCCTACGAGCAGTACTTC
CASSIKTGATSYEQYF
>-|-|TRBV5-1|TRBJ2-7
TGCGCCAGCAGTCCCCAGGCGGGTTCCTACGAGCAGTACTTC
CASSPQAGSYEQYF
>-|once|TRBV7-9|TRBJ2-1
TGTTCCAGCAGCTTAGGGGCAGGATCGCAGTTCTTC
CSSSLGAGSQFF
>TRBD1|few|TRBV5-1|TRBJ1-1
TGCGCCAGCAGCTTGGCCCCTTGGACAGGGATGAACACTGAAGCTTTCTTT
CASSLAPWTGMNTEAFF
>-|-|TRBV19|TRBJ2-7
TGTGCCAGTAGTATCGGCAGGGACTACGAGCAGTACTTC
CASSIGRDYEQYF
>TRBD1|few|TRBV5-6|TRBJ2-2
TGTGCCAGCAGCTTGGTAGACAGGGAAACCGGGGAGCTGTTTTTT
CASSLVDRETGELFF
>-|-|TRBV5-1|TRBJ1-3
TGCGCCAGCAGCCCAAAACAGGGTCTCTCTGGAAACACCATATATTTT
CASSPKQGLSGNTIYF
>-|-|TRBV5-4|TRBJ1-3
TGTGCCAGCAGCTTGGACAGGCTCTCTGGAAACACCATATATTTT
CASSLDRLSGNTIYF
>-|-|TRBV2|TRBJ2-7
TGTGCCAGCAGTCCCCGTGAGGCCGGGTTTTTCTACGAGCAGTACTTC
CASSPREAGFFYEQYF
>TRBD1|-|TRBV15|TRBJ1-5
TGTGCCACCAGCAGACCGGGACAGGGGCTTAGGCAGCCCCAGCATTTT
CATSRPGQGLRQPQHF
>TRBD2|-|TRBV9|TRBJ2-7
TGTGCCAGCAGCGTCGGACTAGCGGGCTACGAGCAGTACTTC
CASSVGLAGYEQYF
>-|-|TRBV2|TRBJ2-7
TGTGCCAGCAGTGAATTTCGGGCCTCGGACAGAAAGGACGAGCAGTACTTC
CASSEFRASDRKDEQYF
>TRBD2|few|TRBV9|TRBJ2-7
TGTGCCAGCAGCCCCGGTCTAGCGGGCGGGTACGAGCAGTACTTC
CASSPGLAGGYEQYF
>TRBD1|-|TRBV5-6|TRBJ1-1
TGTGCCAGCAGTCAGGCGACAGGGGATTTGTGGAACACTGAAGCTTTCTTT
CASSQATGDLWNTEAFF
>TRBD1|-|TRBV13|TRBJ2-7
TGTGCCAGCAGCACATCCGGGACAGGGCCCTACGAGCAGTACTTC
CASSTSGTGPYEQYF
>-|-|TRBV19|TRBJ1-5
TGTGCCAGTAGTATTAAGGGTCCAGGGACAAGTCACAATCAGCCCCAGCATTTT
CASSIKGPGTSHNQPQHF
>TRBD1|-|TRBV29-1|TRBJ2-7
TGCAGCGTTGAGGTAGGGACAGCTACCTACGAGCAGTACTTC
CSVEVGTATYEQYF
>-|-|TRBV7-9|TRBJ1-6
TGTGCCAGCACCGGGGAGAATTCACCCCTCCACTTT
CASTGENSPLHF
>-|-|TRBV9|TRBJ1-1
TGTGCCAGCGCTACGCGGGGGAGCTCTGAAGCTTTCTTT
CASATRGSSEAFF
>-|once|TRBV27|TRBJ1-5
TGTGCCAGCAAGCTAGGGGCGGGCAATCAGCCCCAGCATTTT
CASKLGAGNQPQHF
>-|-|TRBV7-2|TRBJ1-3
TGTGCCAGCAGCTTGGCAGCTGGAAACACCATATATTTT
CASSLAAGNTIYF
>TRBD2|-|TRBV7-2|TRBJ2-1
TGTGCCAGCAGCTTAGGCAGGGTGGGGCTAGCGGGAGATGAGCAGTTCTTC
CASSLGRVGLAGDEQFF
>-|-|TRBV19|TRBJ1-1
TGTGCCAGTAGTATGACGGGGTCTAAGGCTTTCTTT
CASSMTGSKAFF
>TRBD1|-|TRBV19|TRBJ1-4
TGTGCCACCAGGCCCCCCAGGGGGCTAGGGGAAAAACTGTTTTTT
CATRPPRGLGEKLFF
>-|-|TRBV4-3|TRBJ2-6
TGCGCCAGCAGCCAACTCAGGGGCTCTGGGGCCAACGTCCTGACTTTC
CASSQLRGSGANVLTF
>-|once|TRBV4-1|TRBJ1-4
TGCGCCAGCAGCCCTTGGACATCTAAAGAGGAAAAACTGTTTTTT
CASSPWTSKEEKLFF
>TRBD1|-|TRBV28|TRBJ2-7
TGTGCCAGCAGCCAAATAGGGGGCTCCAAGCAGTACTTC
CASSQIGGSKQYF
>-|-|TRBV9|TRBJ2-7
TGTGCCAGCAGCGTAGAGCCGGGGGCCTACGAGCAGTACTTC
CASSVEPGAYEQYF
>TRBD2|-|TRBV5-1|TRBJ2-5
TGCGCCAGCAGCCCCAGCGGGAGTTTAGAGACCCAGTACTTC
CASSPSGSLETQYF
>TRBD2|-|TRBV7-2|TRBJ2-5
TGTGCCAGCAGCTTACGACTAGCGGGGGGCCGACAAGAGACCCAGTACTTC
CASSLRLAGGRQETQYF
>TRBD1|-|TRBV6-4|TRBJ2-3
TGTGCCAGCAGTGACGCAGGGGGAAGAGATACGCAGTATTTT
CASSDAGGRDTQYF
>-|-|TRBV27|TRBJ1-5
TGTGCCAGCACGTCGGGGGGCGTCAATCAGCCCCAGCATTTT
CASTSGGVNQPQHF
>TRBD1|-|TRBV6-5|TRBJ2-7
TGTGCCAGCAGTTTGGGACAGGGGCAGAACGAGCAGTACTTC
CASSLGQGQNEQYF